Below, 11 T cell receptor beta chains from the same sample are listed, as sequenced in a study of shared clonotypes between healthy human individuals. Here immunoSEQ multiplex PCR was the method, and the copy in TCRdb shows in-frame clones only, minus some. Of about 600,000 clones in the sample, around 95% were seen once. As defined, naive CD8 cells were CD45RO-negative and positively selected for CCR7, with terminally differentiated effector memory CD45RA+ cells excluded. Sequenced sample: naive CD8+ T cells sorted from blood. Receptor source: a woman aged 25 to 39 in good health.

The chain links TRBV30 to TRBJ2-2; either TRBD1 or TRBD2 may supply D (6 bases each). The CDR3 contains 15 residues. Trimming left V 0 bases short and J 2 bases short, with 10 bases between. CDR1 is GTSNPN and CDR2 is SVGIG in the germline V gene (reference sequence). CDR3 protein: CAWSVLGGNTGELFF. The DNA for the CDR3 is TGTGCCTGGAGTGTACTGGGGGGCAACACCGGGGAGCTGTTTTTT.

The chain links TRBV19 to TRBJ2-7; a possible D gene is TRBD1 (5 bases). The germline CDR1 and CDR2 sequences are LNHDA and SQIVND (reference sequence). The CDR3 is made up of 13 amino acids. V was trimmed by 3 bases and J by 5 bases, leaving 11 bases between them. CDR3: CASSILGLDEQYF. DNA of the CDR3: TGTGCCAGTAGTATCCTGGGGCTGGACGAGCAGTACTTC.

The V gene is TRBV4-1, the J gene TRBJ2-6, with unresolved D. CDR1 is MGHRA and CDR2 is YSYEKL in the germline V gene. The V and J ends lost 1 base and 0 bases respectively, with 7 bases between them. The CDR3 runs to 16 residues. The CDR3 nucleotides read TGCGCCAGCAGCCAAGCTTACCGCTCTGGGGCCAACGTCCTGACTTTC. This codes for CASSQAYRSGANVLTF.

This chain joins TRBV11-3 and TRBJ2-2; D is uncertain. Trimming shortened V by 2 bases and J by 7 bases, and 5 bases separated the two germline ends. Germline V CDR1 and CDR2: SGHNT, YENEEA. This CDR3 spans 12 amino acids. In nucleotides, the CDR3 is TGTGCCAGCAGCTTACTACTCGGGGAGCTGTTTTTT. As protein: CASSLLLGELFF.

This chain connects TRBV9 to TRBJ2-7; TRBD1 agrees at 7 bases. Germline trimming cut 0 bases from V and 2 bases from J; bases unmatched to any gene: 8. The CDR3 has 16 amino acids. Germline CDR1 reads SGDLS; CDR2 reads YYNGEE. Written as DNA, the CDR3 is TGTGCCAGCAGCGTAGAGGGCAGGGGGAGCCCCTACGAGCAGTACTTC. Translating gives CASSVEGRGSPYEQYF.

This chain joins TRBV13 and TRBJ2-1, with TRBD2 matching 7 bases. CDR1 PRHDT and CDR2 FYEKMQ come from the germline V gene (reference sequence). V was pared by 2 bases and J by 5 bases, with 6 bases of the junction left unmatched. This CDR3 is 15 amino acids long. CDR3 coding DNA: TGTGCCAGCAGCTTATGGAGCGGGATCCACAATGAGCAGTTCTTC. Translating gives CASSLWSGIHNEQFF.

The chain links TRBV9 to TRBJ2-3; possible D gene TRBD2, 6 bases. Germline values: CDR1 SGDLS, CDR2 YYNGEE. CDR3 size: 14 residues. Trimming left V 4 bases short and J 4 bases short, with 13 bases between. Here the CDR3 DNA reads TGTGCCAGCAGCCTGGATAGCGGTCCAGATACGCAGTATTTT. Amino acid sequence: CASSLDSGPDTQYF.

This chain links TRBV28 with TRBJ2-3; no clear D. CDR3 length: 11 amino acids. The V gene's germline CDR1 is MDHEN and CDR2 SYDVKM. V was cut by 6 bases and J by 2 bases, with 3 bases left in between. The CDR3 DNA is TGTGCCAGCAGACTCACAGATACGCAGTATTTT. Protein: CASRLTDTQYF. The full variable domain, in which reference TRBV28 and TRBJ2-3 provide the parts outside the CDR3, is DVKVTQSSRYLVKRTGEKVFLECVQDMDHENMFWYRQDPGLGLRLIYFSYDVKMKEKGDIPEGYSVSREKKERFSLILESASTNQTSMYLCASRLTDTQYFGPGTRLTVL.

The chain joins TRBV6-6 to TRBJ1-2; D is undetermined. CDR1 and CDR2 from the germline V gene are MNHNY and SVGAGI (reference sequence). The CDR3 contains 12 residues. The V gene lost 0 bases and the J gene lost 8 bases, with 7 bases spanning the gap. The CDR3 is CASSYSGRGYTF. CDR3 nucleotides: TGTGCCAGCAGTTACTCTGGCCGGGGCTACACCTTC.

The rearrangement joins TRBV15 to TRBJ2-3, with unresolved D. The CDR3 has 17 amino acids. Germline assignment: CDR1 LNHNV and CDR2 YYDKDF (reference sequence). V was pared by 3 bases and J by 2 bases, with 18 bases between. The chain's CDR3 is CATSSHSWHSDTDTQYF. The CDR3 bases are TGTGCCACCAGCAGCCATTCCTGGCACTCCGACACAGATACGCAGTATTTT.

The rearrangement uses TRBV10-2 and TRBJ2-7, with 14 bases aligning to TRBD2. This CDR3 spans 14 amino acids. Germline V CDR1 and CDR2: WSHSY, SAAADI. The V segment lost 8 bases and the J segment 0 bases; nucleotides outside the gene matches: 0. The CDR3, as DNA: TGCGCCAGCGGGACTAGCGGGAGCTCCTACGAGCAGTACTTC. This sequence encodes CASGTSGSSYEQYF.